The present T cell receptor beta chain was sequenced within a study of beta chain features in type 1 diabetes (dated by TCRdb to the late 2010s). Concerning the study at large: No differences in mean age, gender distribution, total cell number or subset yield were found between patients and healthy donors. A total of over 95,000,000 sorted cells were examined across all samples, and RNA yield correlated strongly with the number of cells per subset. The study compared TCRB repertoires of sorted circulating CD4+ T cell subsets between recently diagnosed type 1 diabetes patients and matched healthy donors. Regulatory and stem cell-like memory subsets were isolated from only 8 patients and roughly eight healthy donors, whereas naive and central memory subsets came from all 30 or so donors.

The germline V end is reduced by 5 bases and the J end by 6 bases; junction bases left unmatched: 5. The CDR3 covers 13 residues, taking in both the cysteine and the phenylalanine. The DNA shown is the 39-base CDR3, in frame from base 1. Reading the germline V gene gives CDR1 SGHVS and CDR2 FQNEAQ. All of the isolated RNA was reverse transcribed with the High Capacity cDNA Reverse Transcription Kit, so expressed TCRB transcripts were sequenced. Deep immunoSEQ sequencing was applied to naive, central memory and regulatory T cell samples, giving an average of about 3.8 million total reads per sample. Sorted cells were lysed in RLT buffer and RNA was extracted with DNase-treated RNeasy Micro or Mini kits, depending on cell number. Each cell subset was processed separately to prevent cross-contamination, with patient and healthy donor samples processed together. The immunoSEQ multiplex PCR was used to amplify TCRB sequences from cDNA, generating 87-bp fragments that spanned the CDR3 region. Amplicons were sequenced on the Illumina HiSeq platform. The authors' pipeline ran thus. PCR bias was computationally corrected using synthetic template baselines, reads within Hamming distance 2 were collapsed, and singletons that could not be merged were discarded. Reads were aligned against IMGT to assign V, D and J genes, CDR3 length and insertions or deletions at six rearrangement sites. Within each subset, clonotype counts were normalized to sorted cell number, after which true diversity and Gini coefficients were computed with the tcR R package. The overlap coefficient, calculated on TCRB nucleotide sequences, was used to measure repertoire sharing. Here the immuneACCESS table is served through TCRdb, limited to in-frame sequences with V and J called. Missing clones are a known gap in these copies; in checked studies unresolved V genes cover under half, and the rest lacks a known reason. V, J and clone size are those of that table, while D and trimming were read from the DNA. This sample holds about 130,000 clones; just over 9% were observed only once. The top ten constitute roughly 0.7% of the sample.

Study-wide findings and limitations: Patients with type 1 diabetes made fewer insertions and deleted more nucleotides at VDJ recombination sites, implying thymic rearrangement abnormalities. Because cDNA rather than genomic DNA was sequenced, highly expressing activated cells could have been over-represented, although no difference in activation and CD3 levels was found between groups. Shorter templates might be favored by PCR, yet because patient and control samples were amplified and corrected together, any such skew would affect both groups equally. In all four CD4+ subsets, TCRB CDR3 length was moderately but significantly shorter in type 1 diabetes patients. Naive, central memory and regulatory TCRB repertoires appeared to be more similar among patients than among healthy donors. HLA sub-analyses involved small numbers of individuals, so any influence of HLA type on TCRB rearrangement remained unresolved.

From each donor, a single peripheral blood sample of around 120 mL on average was drawn into heparinised tubes. A BD FACSAria II and a panel including CD45RO, CCR7, CD25, CD127, CD95 and CD27 were used to sort naive, central memory, regulatory and stem cell-like memory CD4+ T cells. Purity was above 95% for every sorted population. Right away, PBMCs were isolated by Lymphoprep density gradient centrifugation and were stained directly, with no culture step. Samples were stained and sorted in pairs, with one healthy donor and one patient per experiment, so that batch effects were minimized. To note about this clone: The clone's antigen remains unknown. Base qualities are not provided; no much larger clone lies one nucleotide away.

This TCR came from a man between 18 and 35 years old in good health. Material for sequencing was central memory CD4+ T cells from blood. The V and J genes are TRBV7-8 and TRBJ1-2; 8 central nucleotides agree with TRBD1. The DNA sequence is TGTGCCAGCAGCCCGGGACAGGCTAATGGCTACACCTTC. Its coded protein is CASSPGQANGYTF. Extended through the reference TRBV7-8 and TRBJ1-2 proteins, this CDR3 yields the full variable domain: GAGVSQSPRYKVAKRGQDVALRCDPISGHVSLFWYQQALGQGPEFLTYFQNEAQLDKSGLPSDRFFAERPEGSVSTLKIQRTQQEDSAVYLCASSPGQANGYTFGSGTRLTVV.